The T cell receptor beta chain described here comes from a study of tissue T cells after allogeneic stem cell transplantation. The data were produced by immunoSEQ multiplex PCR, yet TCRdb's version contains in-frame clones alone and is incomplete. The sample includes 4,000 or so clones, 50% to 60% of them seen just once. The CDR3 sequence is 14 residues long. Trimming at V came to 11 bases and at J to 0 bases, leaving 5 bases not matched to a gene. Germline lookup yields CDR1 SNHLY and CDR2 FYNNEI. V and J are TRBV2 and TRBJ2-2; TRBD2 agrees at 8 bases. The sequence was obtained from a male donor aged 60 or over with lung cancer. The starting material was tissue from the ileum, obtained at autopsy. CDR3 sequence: CAENSGANTGELFF. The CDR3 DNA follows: TGTGCCGAAAATAGCGGGGCGAACACCGGGGAGCTGTTTTTT.